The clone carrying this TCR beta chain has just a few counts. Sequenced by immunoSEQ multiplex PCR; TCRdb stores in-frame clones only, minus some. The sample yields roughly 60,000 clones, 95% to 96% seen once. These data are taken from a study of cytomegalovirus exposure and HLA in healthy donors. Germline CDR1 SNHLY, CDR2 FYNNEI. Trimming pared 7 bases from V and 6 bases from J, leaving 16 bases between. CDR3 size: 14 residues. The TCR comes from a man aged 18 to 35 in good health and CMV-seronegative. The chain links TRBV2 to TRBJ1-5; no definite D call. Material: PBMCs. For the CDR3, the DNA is TGTGCCAGCACCCCCCGAGGTGTTCCTCAGCCCCAGCATTTT. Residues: CASTPRGVPQPQHF.